This is a list of T cell receptor beta chains from one sample in a study of cytomegalovirus exposure and HLA in healthy donors. Profiled with immunoSEQ multiplex PCR; TCRdb holds only in-frame clones, not every one. Here the sample spans around 170,000 clones, about four fifths being singletons. The material sequenced was PBMCs. The receptors shown here come from a woman aged 45-59 years in good health and CMV-seropositive. Each CDR3 is given with its conserved first and last residue. The order of the fields is J gene, V gene, CDR3 protein.

>TRBJ2-1|TRBV27
CASSSPGLLSDEQFF
>-|TRBV5-1
CASSYLQGANEQYF
>TRBJ2-7|TRBV11-3
CASSSRGGSNEQYF
>TRBJ2-1|TRBV6-5
CASSLGTSTNEQFF
>TRBJ1-1|TRBV10-2
CASSRETEAFF
>TRBJ1-1|TRBV18
CASSEGRDTEAFF
>TRBJ2-3|TRBV9
CASSVGGVASTDTQYF
>TRBJ2-1|TRBV4-2
CASSQTSGSSLEQFF
>TRBJ2-7|TRBV2
CASSDRTSGHSEQYF
>TRBJ2-1|TRBV27
CASSLGQGAYNEQFF
>TRBJ1-3|TRBV18
CASSPPPGAGNTIYF
>TRBJ1-4|TRBV6-6
CASSYFQNNEKLFF
>TRBJ2-3|TRBV5-1
CASTRTSGSGLDTQYF
>TRBJ1-2|TRBV28
CASSLTGIYNYGYTF